The 19 T cell receptor beta chains given below trace back to one sample, sequenced in a study of CD8+ T cells in alopecia areata. RNA was isolated and reverse transcribed to cDNA, the sequencing template. The repertoire was sequenced with immunoSEQ multiplex PCR; TCRdb's copy has only in-frame clones and lacks some. The profile covers about 180,000 clones, with 51% appearing a single time and about 9.4% taken by the ten largest. Treatment reported: oral pan-JAK inhibitor, 5-10 mg twice daily. The input for sequencing was CD8+ T cells sorted from blood, taken at roughly week 53, from a patient treated with tofacitinib. These receptors were taken from a human donor with alopecia areata.

This clone was observed a few times. The chain joins TRBV5-6 to TRBJ2-3; TRBD2 matches at 8 bases. J was trimmed by 3 bases and V by 6 bases; bases with no gene match: 9. Germline loops: CDR1 SGHDT, CDR2 YYEEEE. The CDR3 contains 15 residues. CDR3 sequence reads: CASTELADQTDTQYF. The CDR3 region has the DNA TGTGCCAGCACCGAACTAGCGGATCAGACAGATACGCAGTATTTT.

This clone was detected only once. This CDR3 is also generated by other DNA sequences in the sample. The CDR3 DNA reads as TGTGCCAGCAGTGCCGGAGAGACCCAGTACTTC. Its protein is CASSAGETQYF. The J gene is TRBJ2-5, the V gene TRBV27; D is unresolved. The CDR3 totals 11 residues. The V end lost 5 bases, the J end lost 4 bases, and 5 bases lay between the germline ends. Germline CDR1 MNHEY, CDR2 SMNVEV (reference sequence).

This chain connects TRBV30 to TRBJ2-6, with 9 nucleotides matching TRBD2. Germline V gene lookup returns CDR1 GTSNPN and CDR2 SVGIG (reference sequence). J gave up 0 bases and V 4 bases, and 4 bases lay outside the gene matches. The CDR3 runs to 16 residues. The DNA for the CDR3 is TGTGCCTGGACCGGGACTAGCCCCTCTGGGGCCAACGTCCTGACTTTC. Amino acids: CAWTGTSPSGANVLTF.

The chain links TRBV29-1 to TRBJ1-1, with 8 positions matching TRBD1. The germline CDR1 and CDR2 sequences are SQVTM and ANQGSEA. This CDR3 is built from 11 residues. V shed 7 bases, J shed 6 bases, and the junction held 4 bases outside the gene matches. The DNA for the CDR3 is TGCAGCGGGACAGGGTCTTCTGAAGCTTTCTTT. It translates to CSGTGSSEAFF. The complete variable domain, with remaining parts taken from reference TRBV29-1 and TRBJ1-1, reads SAVISQKPSRDICQRGTSLTIQCQVDSQVTMMFWYRQQPGQSLTLIATANQGSEATYESGFVIDKFPISRPNLTFSTLTVSNMSPEDSSIYLCSGTGSSEAFFGQGTRLTVV.

This clone was counted a few times. Other DNA sequences in this sample translate to the same CDR3. The gene calls are TRBV29-1 and TRBJ1-1; TRBD1 is a possible D gene (6 bases). The V and J ends lost 3 bases and 5 bases respectively, with 10 bases between them. This CDR3 is 12 amino acids long. CDR1 is SQVTM, CDR2 ANQGSEA, per germline. The chain's CDR3 is CSVDRGGTEAFF. DNA for the CDR3: TGCAGCGTTGACAGGGGCGGAACTGAAGCTTTCTTT. The full variable domain, its missing parts supplied by reference TRBV29-1 and TRBJ1-1, is SAVISQKPSRDICQRGTSLTIQCQVDSQVTMMFWYRQQPGQSLTLIATANQGSEATYESGFVIDKFPISRPNLTFSTLTVSNMSPEDSSIYLCSVDRGGTEAFFGQGTRLTVV.

This clone was seen more than once but under ten times. The J gene is TRBJ1-2, the V gene TRBV30; 9 bases map to TRBD1. Germline V gene data show CDR1 as GTSNPN and CDR2 as SVGIG (reference sequence). V lost 3 bases, J lost 4 bases, and 3 bases stayed unmatched. The length of the CDR3 is 13 residues. In DNA, the CDR3 is TGTGCCTGGAGGGGGACAGGGACCTATGGCTACACCTTC. Residues: CAWRGTGTYGYTF.

The chain combines TRBV6-6 with TRBJ1-5; tentatively, D is TRBD1 (5 bases). Germline CDR1 is MNHNY and CDR2 is SVGAGI (reference sequence). CDR3 length: 12 amino acids. Trimming left V 10 bases short and J 0 bases short, with 7 bases between. CDR3 DNA sequence: TGTGCCACCAGGGTTAGCAATCAGCCCCAGCATTTT. It encodes CATRVSNQPQHF.

V and J are TRBV30 and TRBJ1-5; 8 nucleotides agree with TRBD1. V dropped 2 bases and J dropped 5; count of bases not matched to a gene: 2. Germline CDR1 and CDR2: GTSNPN and SVGIG (reference sequence). This CDR3 is built from 13 residues. CDR3 sequence (DNA): TGTGCCTGGAGTCCACAGGGGGATCAGCCCCAGCATTTT. Encoded protein: CAWSPQGDQPQHF. The full variable domain, completed using reference TRBV30 and TRBJ1-5, is SQTIHQWPATLVQPVGSPLSLECTVEGTSNPNLYWYRQAAGRGLQLLFYSVGIGQISSEVPQNLSASRPQDRQFILSSKKLLLSDSGFYLCAWSPQGDQPQHFGDGTRLSIL.

The chain recombines TRBV9 with TRBJ1-1; D gene uncertain. There are 15 residues in the CDR3. Germline CDR1 SGDLS, CDR2 YYNGEE. Trimming left V 0 bases short and J 3 bases short, with 12 bases between. CDR3 nucleotide sequence: TGTGCCAGCAGCGTAGGGCATGGCGGGGACACTGAAGCTTTCTTT. Translating gives CASSVGHGGDTEAFF.

This clone was observed a few times. Different DNA sequences within this sample yield the same CDR3. The V gene is TRBV29-1, the J gene TRBJ2-3; 9 bases align to TRBD2. The CDR3 consists of 15 residues. Trimming took 1 base from V and 1 from J; bases not matched to a gene: 3. Germline V CDR1 and CDR2: SQVTM, ANQGSEA. CDR3 coding DNA: TGCAGCGTTGAAGTTAGCGGGGGAGGCACAGATACGCAGTATTTT. Amino acids: CSVEVSGGGTDTQYF.

There are a few counts of this clone. The chain combines TRBV11-2 with TRBJ2-5; D gene ambiguous. Trimming cost V 5 bases and J 3 bases, with 4 bases left between them. CDR1 and CDR2 (germline): SGHAT, FQNNGV. This CDR3 is built from 11 residues. The CDR3 protein is CASSHKETQYF. The CDR3 DNA follows: TGTGCCAGCAGCCACAAAGAGACCCAGTACTTC.

The V call is TRBV6-1, the J call TRBJ1-1; weak D call: TRBD1 (5 bases). This CDR3 spans 15 amino acids. V was shortened by 1 base and J by 4 bases, with 13 bases between the two germline ends. CDR1 and CDR2 (germline): MNHNS, SASEGT. Here the CDR3 DNA reads TGTGCCAGCAGTGAAGTGACGGGGGTAGGCACTGAAGCTTTCTTT. Protein product: CASSEVTGVGTEAFF.

V and J are TRBV7-6 and TRBJ2-1; 7 bases are shared with TRBD2. The CDR3 loop spans 17 amino acids. V gave up 5 bases and J gave up 0 bases; unmatched junction bases: 10. CDR1 is SGHVS and CDR2 is FNYEAQ in the germline V gene. CDR3 sequence: CASSPILASSSYNEQFF. The CDR3 bases are TGTGCCAGCAGCCCAATACTAGCGAGCAGCTCCTACAATGAGCAGTTCTTC. Together with reference TRBV7-6 and TRBJ2-1, the CDR3 gives the full variable domain: GAGVSQSPRYKVTKRGQDVALRCDPISGHVSLYWYRQALGQGPEFLTYFNYEAQQDKSGLPNDRFSAERPEGSISTLTIQRTEQRDSAMYRCASSPILASSSYNEQFFGPGTRLTVL.

The genes are TRBV6-5 and TRBJ2-2; D uncertain. The germline V gene has CDR1 MNHEY and CDR2 SVGAGI. V was shortened by 7 bases and J by 5 bases, with 14 bases between the two germline ends. CDR3 size: 14 residues. The CDR3 sequence is CASTPQSQTGELFF. The CDR3 DNA sequence: TGTGCCAGCACACCCCAGAGCCAAACCGGGGAGCTGTTTTTT.

This clone came up a few times. This chain links TRBV5-6 with TRBJ1-2; D is perhaps TRBD1 (5 bases). This CDR3 contains 14 residues. V was shortened by 4 bases and J by 3 bases, with 13 bases between the two germline ends. Looked up from germline, CDR1 is SGHDT and CDR2 is YYEEEE. DNA for the CDR3: TGTGCCAGCAGCCCGGGACCGCTTTACTATGGCTACACCTTC. It is translated as CASSPGPLYYGYTF.

This clone occurred a few times. The chain recombines TRBV6-6 with TRBJ2-5; D call uncertain. Per the germline V gene, CDR1 is MNHNY and CDR2 is SVGAGI (reference sequence). There are 11 residues in the CDR3. With 8 bases removed from V and 2 bases from J, the gap between germline ends came to 6 bases. The CDR3 here is CASGEQETQYF. DNA for the CDR3: TGTGCCAGCGGAGAACAAGAGACCCAGTACTTC.

V usage is TRBV7-2 and J usage is TRBJ2-1, with D perhaps matching TRBD2 (5 bases). Germline CDR1 and CDR2: SGHTA and FQGNSA. Trimming pared 1 base from V and 12 bases from J, leaving 10 bases between. The CDR3 is made up of 12 amino acids. In DNA form, the CDR3 reads TGTGCCAGCAGCTTAGATTCAGGAGGGCAGTTCTTC. Translation: CASSLDSGGQFF.

The rearrangement links TRBV6-1 to TRBJ2-5; 8 bases map to TRBD1. Germline values: CDR1 MNHNS, CDR2 SASEGT. The junction had 11 bases not matched to a gene; V was cut back by 10 bases and J by 4 bases. The CDR3 spans 14 residues. The CDR3 protein is CAISSDRGLETQYF. The CDR3 DNA reads TGTGCCATCAGCAGCGACAGGGGATTAGAGACCCAGTACTTC.

This sequence joins TRBV4-1 and TRBJ1-6; the match to TRBD1 covers 8 bases. This CDR3 has 16 residues. In germline, CDR1 is MGHRA, CDR2 YSYEKL. J gave up 9 bases and V 0 bases, and 7 bases lay outside the gene matches. The CDR3 nucleotides read TGCGCCAGCAGCCAAGATGGAACAGGGGGATCTTCACCCCTCCACTTT. Protein product: CASSQDGTGGSSPLHF.